The 27 T cell receptor beta chains below come from one sample, sequenced in a study of tumor T cells in aggressive B-cell lymphoma. Some clones are missing from TCRdb's copy, which holds only in-frame ones; the method was immunoSEQ multiplex PCR. The sample consists of fewer than 3,000 clones, about 80% of them appearing once. Sample: tumor tissue. The source is an adult with diffuse large B cell lymphoma.

This chain connects TRBV19 to TRBJ2-7; 8 bases agree with TRBD2. V was clipped by 6 bases and J by 3 bases; unmatched bases: 7. The CDR3 consists of 14 residues. From germline, CDR1 is LNHDA and CDR2 SQIVND (reference sequence). CDR3 sequence: CASRRGAADYEQYF. As DNA, the CDR3 is TGTGCCAGTAGGCGGGGGGCCGCCGACTACGAGCAGTACTTC.

CDR3 loop: CASSPPTAPRKLFF. In DNA, the CDR3 is TGTGCCAGCAGTCCCCCTACTGCTCCGAGGAAGCTGTTTTTT. This chain uses TRBV7-2 with TRBJ2-2; D not certain. In germline, CDR1 is SGHTA, CDR2 FQGNSA. This CDR3 has 14 residues. The germline V and J ends were trimmed by 6 bases and 12 bases, with 20 bases remaining between them.

The gene calls are TRBV7-3 and TRBJ1-2; weak D call: TRBD1 (5 bases). V was pared by 0 bases and J by 8 bases, with 13 bases between. Germline V gene lookup returns CDR1 SGHTA and CDR2 FQGTGA. The CDR3 is 14 amino acids. The DNA of the CDR3 is TGTGCCAGCAGCTTAACGCCGGGGGTCGGGGGCTACACCTTC. Its protein is CASSLTPGVGGYTF.

The chain links TRBV6-5 to TRBJ2-7; 9 bases fit TRBD2. The junction had 10 bases not matched to a gene; V was cut back by 6 bases and J by 4 bases. The CDR3 runs to 15 residues. Germline values: CDR1 MNHEY, CDR2 SVGAGI. The CDR3 protein is CASSLERGESYEQYF. The CDR3 DNA is TGTGCCAGCAGCCTGGAGCGGGGGGAATCGTACGAGCAGTACTTC.

V usage is TRBV19 and J usage is TRBJ1-4, with 7 bases that match TRBD1. CDR3 size: 15 residues. Germline trimming cut 5 bases from V and 2 bases from J; bases unmatched to any gene: 5. CDR1 and CDR2 (germline): LNHDA, SQIVND (reference sequence). CDR3: CASSRRGGTNEKLFF. Written as DNA, the CDR3 is TGTGCCAGTAGTCGCCGAGGGGGCACTAATGAAAAACTGTTTTTT. Looking up the rest from reference TRBV19 and TRBJ1-4 gives the full variable domain: DGGITQSPKYLFRKEGQNVTLSCEQNLNHDAMYWYRQDPGQGLRLIYYSQIVNDFQKGDIAEGYSVSREKKESFPLTVTSAQKNPTAFYLCASSRRGGTNEKLFFGSGTQLSVL.

V is TRBV29-1 and J is TRBJ2-5, with 10 bases lining up with TRBD2. CDR3 length: 12 residues. Per the germline V gene, CDR1 is SQVTM and CDR2 is ANQGSEA. After removal of 7 bases from V and 3 bases from J, the junction contained 2 bases not matched to a gene. CDR3 sequence (DNA): TGCAGCGACACTAGCGGGAAAGAGACCCAGTACTTC. As protein: CSDTSGKETQYF. The full variable domain, rest sourced from reference TRBV29-1 and TRBJ2-5, is SAVISQKPSRDICQRGTSLTIQCQVDSQVTMMFWYRQQPGQSLTLIATANQGSEATYESGFVIDKFPISRPNLTFSTLTVSNMSPEDSSIYLCSDTSGKETQYFGPGTRLLVL.

Note on this clone: This clone may be a read error of a much larger clone one base away. This chain connects TRBV28 to TRBJ2-7, with 10 bases identical to TRBD2. The last part of the DNA fits TRBJ2-5 better; the J call may be wrong. This CDR3 contains 15 residues. Looked up from germline, CDR1 is MDHEN and CDR2 is SYDVKM. The CDR3 sequence is CVSSFSLAGQETQYF. The CDR3 DNA follows: TGTGTCAGCAGTTTTTCACTAGCGGGGCAAGAGACCCAGTACTTC.

The sample holds a few counts of this clone. The chain uses TRBV5-1 and TRBJ1-2, with D perhaps TRBD1 (5 bases). Germline V gene data show CDR1 as SGHRS and CDR2 as YFSETQ. The CDR3 extends over 14 amino acids. Trimming pared 0 bases from V and 5 bases from J, leaving 11 bases between. CDR3 residues: CASSLEGLGYGYTF. The CDR3 DNA follows: TGCGCCAGCAGCTTGGAGGGACTTGGGTATGGCTACACCTTC.

The rearrangement links TRBV5-1 to TRBJ2-5, with 7 bases lining up with TRBD2. V shed 4 bases, J shed 7 bases, and the junction held 7 bases outside the gene matches. The CDR3 runs 13 residues. The V gene's germline CDR1 is SGHRS and CDR2 YFSETQ. CDR3: CASSPGGSGTQYF. In DNA form, the CDR3 reads TGCGCCAGCAGCCCCGGGGGGAGTGGGACCCAGTACTTC.

V usage is TRBV9 and J usage is TRBJ2-1; 11 bases match TRBD2. Per the germline V gene, CDR1 is SGDLS and CDR2 is YYNGEE. This CDR3 has 15 residues. V lost 3 bases to trimming and J lost 4 bases; unmatched junction nucleotides: 3. The CDR3 DNA sequence: TGTGCCAGCAGCGCGGGGACTAGCGGTTACAATGAGCAGTTCTTC. It codes for CASSAGTSGYNEQFF. The variable domain in full, with the rest retrieved from reference TRBV9 and TRBJ2-1, is DSGVTQTPKHLITATGQRVTLRCSPRSGDLSVYWYQQSLDQGLQFLIQYYNGEERAKGNILERFSAQQFPDLHSELNLSSLELGDSALYFCASSAGTSGYNEQFFGPGTRLTVL.

The chain links TRBV28 to TRBJ2-6; TRBD1 aligns across 7 bases. Germline V gene sequence: CDR1 MDHEN, CDR2 SYDVKM. CDR3 length: 15 residues. With 4 bases clipped from V and 6 bases from J, the junction kept 6 bases outside the gene matches. In DNA, the CDR3 is TGTGCCAGCAGTTCGAGACAGGGTCAGGCCAACGTCCTGACTTTC. Translation gives CASSSRQGQANVLTF. The full variable domain, with the rest looked up from reference TRBV28 and TRBJ2-6, is DVKVTQSSRYLVKRTGEKVFLECVQDMDHENMFWYRQDPGLGLRLIYFSYDVKMKEKGDIPEGYSVSREKKERFSLILESASTNQTSMYLCASSSRQGQANVLTFGAGSRLTVL.

V and J are TRBV5-1 and TRBJ2-7, with 8 bases identical to TRBD1. The CDR3 runs 11 residues. V was clipped by 7 bases and J by 5 bases; unmatched bases: 2. The germline V gene has CDR1 SGHRS and CDR2 YFSETQ. This CDR3 is CASGDRNEQYF. The CDR3 DNA reads TGCGCCAGCGGGGACAGGAACGAGCAGTACTTC.

The chain uses TRBV19 and TRBJ1-2, with D possibly TRBD1 on 5 matching bases. Deletions cut 6 bases from V and 5 bases from J, with 16 bases between. The CDR3 runs 14 residues. Germline assignment: CDR1 LNHDA and CDR2 SQIVND (reference sequence). This CDR3 is CASRVGGGEYGYTF. The CDR3 DNA reads as TGTGCCAGTAGAGTCGGGGGGGGAGAGTATGGCTACACCTTC. Full variable domain (remainder filled in from reference TRBV19 and TRBJ1-2): DGGITQSPKYLFRKEGQNVTLSCEQNLNHDAMYWYRQDPGQGLRLIYYSQIVNDFQKGDIAEGYSVSREKKESFPLTVTSAQKNPTAFYLCASRVGGGEYGYTFGSGTRLTVV.

The V gene is TRBV6-6, the J gene TRBJ1-2; D gene unclear. This CDR3 has 14 amino acids. Trimming took 7 bases from V and 0 from J, leaving 12 bases between them. Per the germline V gene, CDR1 is MNHNY and CDR2 is SVGAGI (reference sequence). CDR3 residues: CASNGREANYGYTF. DNA for the CDR3: TGTGCCAGCAACGGGAGGGAAGCTAACTATGGCTACACCTTC.

V usage is TRBV30 and J usage is TRBJ2-5; 11 bases align to TRBD2. With V trimmed by 2 bases and J by 5 bases, 4 bases remained unmatched. This CDR3 region has 14 residues. CDR1 and CDR2 (germline): GTSNPN, SVGIG (reference sequence). CDR3 region: CAWSPGTSGETQYF. In DNA form, the CDR3 reads TGTGCCTGGAGTCCCGGGACTAGCGGTGAGACCCAGTACTTC.

On this clone: The germline gene is not matched at one end of the junction; a read error may be the cause. V gene TRBV14 combines with J gene TRBJ1-4; the D gene is possibly TRBD1 (6 bases). The germline CDR1 and CDR2 sequences are SGHDN and FVKESK. The CDR3 consists of 16 residues. The CDR3 nucleotides read TGTGCCAACAGCCCGGTGGGGGGGGCTGCTAATGAAAAACTGTTTTTT. Its protein product is CANSPVGGAANEKLFF.

The chain couples TRBV6-5 to TRBJ1-2; possible D gene TRBD1, 6 bases. Per germline, CDR1 MNHEY and CDR2 SVGAGI. V lost 6 bases and J 7 bases, leaving 12 bases between the germline ends. The length of the CDR3 is 12 residues. The CDR3 sequence is CASRFKQGGYTF. The CDR3 region has the DNA TGTGCCAGCAGATTTAAACAGGGTGGCTACACCTTC.

This chain joins TRBV23-1 and TRBJ2-2; the D gene is possibly TRBD2 (6 bases). TRBV23-1 is filed as an ORF, its function uncertain. This CDR3 has 14 amino acids. DNA of the CDR3: TGCGCTTGGAGGGTCGGGGCGATCCTCGGGGAGCTGTTTTTT. Translating gives CAWRVGAILGELFF.

The genes are TRBV18 and TRBJ2-7, with TRBD1 matching over 7 bases. With V trimmed by 9 bases and J by 0 bases, 5 bases remained unmatched. Germline-derived CDR1 and CDR2 are KGHSH and LQKENI. This CDR3 comprises 13 residues. For the CDR3, the DNA is TGTGCCAGTAACCGGGACAGCTCCTACGAGCAGTACTTC. It specifies CASNRDSSYEQYF.

This rearrangement joins TRBV27 to TRBJ2-7, with 7 bases aligning to TRBD2. Germline lookup yields CDR1 MNHEY and CDR2 SMNVEV (reference sequence). CDR3 size: 15 residues. The V segment lost 5 bases and the J segment 0 bases; nucleotides outside the gene matches: 7. This CDR3 is CASSGSSGSSYEQYF. DNA for the CDR3: TGTGCCAGCAGTGGATCTAGCGGAAGCTCCTACGAGCAGTACTTC.

The chain joins TRBV5-4 to TRBJ2-5; 8 bases align to TRBD1. The CDR3 totals 16 residues. V lost 1 base, J lost 2 bases, and 7 bases stayed unmatched. CDR1 SGHNT and CDR2 YYREEE come from the germline V gene (reference sequence). The CDR3 DNA reads as TGTGCCAGCAGCTTGCAGGGGACAGGTGGTCAAGAGACCCAGTACTTC. Its translation: CASSLQGTGGQETQYF.

The rearrangement joins TRBV5-1 to TRBJ2-7; 8 bases align to TRBD1. The germline CDR1 and CDR2 sequences are SGHRS and YFSETQ. The J segment lost 7 bases and the V segment lost 4 bases, leaving 13 bases of the junction unmatched. The CDR3 has 15 amino acids. CDR3 region: CASSPLPGQGREQYF. DNA for the CDR3: TGCGCCAGCAGCCCACTACCTGGACAGGGCCGGGAGCAGTACTTC.

The V gene is TRBV30, the J gene TRBJ1-1; D unclear. This CDR3 is 15 amino acids long. CDR1 GTSNPN and CDR2 SVGIG come from the germline V gene (reference sequence). The ends were cut back, 3 bases at V and 3 bases at J, with 17 bases in the middle. The CDR3 nucleotides are TGTGCCTGGAGGGCCCTCTCTAGTATTTACACTGAAGCTTTCTTT. Translation: CAWRALSSIYTEAFF.

CDR3 residues: CAWDTSSGNTIYF. CDR3 DNA sequence: TGTGCCTGGGACACAAGCTCTGGAAACACCATATATTTT. The chain carries TRBV30 and TRBJ1-3; no definite D call. CDR1 is GTSNPN and CDR2 is SVGIG in the germline V gene (reference sequence). V was clipped by 5 bases and J by 0 bases, with 8 bases between them. The CDR3 is 13 residues long.

The chain employs TRBV7-9 and TRBJ2-1; 9 positions match TRBD2. Germline V lookup: CDR1 SEHNR, CDR2 FQNEAQ (reference sequence). Trimming took 3 bases from V and 7 from J; bases not matched to a gene: 7. The CDR3 consists of 15 residues. For the CDR3, the DNA is TGTGCCAGCAGCTTTGTGCGGGGGGGCCGAAATGAGCAGTTCTTC. Its translation is CASSFVRGGRNEQFF.

The chain combines TRBV18 with TRBJ1-3; D not certain. The CDR3 extends over 15 amino acids. Germline loops: CDR1 KGHSH, CDR2 LQKENI. Trimming cost V 0 bases and J 1 base, with 7 bases left between them. The CDR3 is CASSPPGRSGNTIYF. Here the CDR3 DNA reads TGTGCCAGCTCACCACCGGGCAGGTCTGGAAACACCATATATTTT.

The genes are TRBV28 and TRBJ2-3; tentatively, D is TRBD2 (6 bases). CDR3 size: 15 residues. V was shortened by 1 base and J by 8 bases, with 16 bases between the two germline ends. Germline lookup yields CDR1 MDHEN and CDR2 SYDVKM. The CDR3 loop is CASSLSQGLGGTQYF. Written as DNA, the CDR3 is TGTGCCAGCAGTTTATCACAAGGATTGGGAGGTACGCAGTATTTT.